Presented here are 20 T cell receptor beta chains from one specimen sequenced in a study of T cells in Graves' hyperthyroidism and ophthalmopathy. Researchers took RNA transcripts and amplified the TCR beta CDR3 regions from them. First-round RT-PCR targeting the TCR CDR3 was performed with the HTBI primer set. TCRdb re-called the multiplex PCR reads with MiXCR, one entry per CDR3 protein. Among 650,000 to 750,000 distinct CDR3 sequences listed, around 13% were seen once. Material for sequencing was blood. The receptor set was obtained from a woman younger than 30 with Graves' hyperthyroidism.

Concerning this clonotype itself: With a much larger clone just one base away, this may be a read error. The J gene is TRBJ1-2, the V gene TRBV27; TRBD1 is a possible D gene (6 bases). The V and J ends lost 5 bases and 10 bases respectively, with 29 bases between them. CDR1 is MNHEY and CDR2 is SMNVEV in the germline V gene (reference sequence). CDR3 length equals 17 residues. Written as DNA, the CDR3 is TGTGCCAGCAGTCCCCTGGGGGCAGGGCTCTTGATGGATGACTACACCTTC. Amino acids: CASSPLGAGLLMDDYTF.

This clonotype turned up a few times. V is TRBV3-1 and J is TRBJ2-1; D is perhaps TRBD1 or TRBD2 (6 bases each). The germline V gene encodes CDR1 LGHDT and CDR2 YNNKEL (reference sequence). Trimming stripped 1 base from V and 3 bases from J, with 13 bases between. CDR3 size: 16 residues. The CDR3 coding sequence is TGTGCCAGCAGCCAAGTTGACGGGGGCTTCTACAATGAGCAGTTCTTC. Encoded protein: CASSQVDGGFYNEQFF.

V gene TRBV28 combines with J gene TRBJ2-2; TRBD2 might be the D (6 bases). The germline V gene encodes CDR1 MDHEN and CDR2 SYDVKM. The CDR3 totals 23 residues. V lost 2 bases and J lost 3, with 34 bases in between. CDR3 DNA: TGTGCCAGCAGTTTAATTCTCACCCCATTAGCGGATAAGGGCCCCGAAGACACCGGGGAGCTGTTTTTT. This codes for CASSLILTPLADKGPEDTGELFF.

This clonotype was detected many times. The gene calls are TRBV29-1 and TRBJ2-3; D uncertain. Between the trimmed V and J ends, which lost 0 bases and 1 base, there was a span of 2 bases. The CDR3 is made up of 12 amino acids. Germline V gene lookup returns CDR1 SQVTM and CDR2 ANQGSEA. CDR3 in amino acids: CSVEDGTDTQYF. The CDR3 DNA sequence: TGCAGCGTTGAAGATGGCACAGATACGCAGTATTTT.

This chain connects TRBV11-2 to TRBJ2-1, with TRBD2 identical over 7 bases. After removal of 7 bases from V and 10 bases from J, the junction contained 7 bases not matched to a gene. Germline V CDR1 and CDR2: SGHAT, FQNNGV. The CDR3 sequence is 12 residues long. CDR3 residues: CASNPKAGEQFF. CDR3 coding DNA: TGTGCCAGCAACCCAAAAGCGGGAGAGCAGTTCTTC.

This clonotype was observed many times. The chain carries TRBV15 and TRBJ1-1; 8 nucleotides line up with TRBD1. This CDR3 has 14 amino acids. Germline CDR1 is LNHNV and CDR2 is YYDKDF (reference sequence). Trimming at V came to 6 bases and at J to 7 bases, leaving 10 bases not matched to a gene. For the CDR3, the DNA is TGTGCCACCAGAGCTGACAGGGGAGCGTTTGAAGCTTTCTTT. Its translation: CATRADRGAFEAFF.

This clonotype was counted only a few times. This chain uses TRBV10-3 with TRBJ2-3, with D possibly TRBD1 on 6 matching bases. Germline lookup yields CDR1 ENHRY and CDR2 SYGVKD. The CDR3 is 15 amino acids. Trimming cost V 4 bases and J 0 bases, with 11 bases left between them. The CDR3: CAISGQATSTDTQYF. The CDR3, as DNA: TGTGCCATCAGTGGACAGGCAACTAGCACAGATACGCAGTATTTT.

This clonotype occurred a few times. This chain joins TRBV18 and TRBJ2-7; no reliable D call. The CDR3 runs 14 residues. CDR1 and CDR2 from the germline V gene are KGHSH and LQKENI. V shed 0 bases and J shed 3 bases, with 9 bases lying between them. CDR3 nucleotides: TGTGCCAGCTCACCACCGGCGGCCAGCTACGAGCAGTACTTC. It yields the protein CASSPPAASYEQYF.

In its sample, this clonotype was seen many times. This CDR3 reads CSAREEWPYEQYF. The CDR3 coding sequence is TGCAGTGCTAGAGAGGAGTGGCCCTACGAGCAGTACTTC. The chain uses TRBV20-1 and TRBJ2-7; D uncertain. The CDR3 has 13 residues. The germline CDR1 and CDR2 sequences are DFQATT and SNEGSKA (reference sequence). V was shortened by 0 bases and J by 2 bases, with 8 bases between the two germline ends.

At least ten counts were recorded for this clonotype. The chain joins TRBV3-1 to TRBJ1-1, with a tentative D call TRBD1 (6 bases). V lost 4 bases to trimming and J lost 10 bases, with 22 bases between them. The germline V gene has CDR1 LGHDT and CDR2 YNNKEL (reference sequence). The CDR3 spans 15 residues. The CDR3 loop reads CASSLTGSGFGTAFF. The CDR3 nucleotides are TGTGCCAGCAGCCTAACAGGGTCTGGTTTTGGAACAGCTTTCTTT.

As to this clonotype: It may be a read error: a sequence one base away is much more abundant. J is TRBJ2-1 and V is TRBV25-1, with TRBD2 matching over 13 bases. The V gene's germline CDR1 is MGHDK and CDR2 SYGVNS. With 2 bases clipped from V and 9 bases from J, the junction kept 10 bases outside the gene matches. CDR3 length equals 17 residues. In DNA form, the CDR3 reads TGTGCCAGCAGTGAACCCCTGGGGACTAGCGGGACGGTTGAGCAGTTCTTC. This translates into CASSEPLGTSGTVEQFF.

For this clonotype: A much larger clone differs from this one at a single base, so this may be a read error. The CDR3 protein is CASSRGLAGAADTQYF. The DNA of the CDR3 is TGTGCCAGCAGCCGGGGACTAGCGGGAGCCGCAGATACGCAGTATTTT. This sequence joins TRBV7-9 and TRBJ2-3; 14 bases align to TRBD2. This CDR3 region has 16 residues. The germline V gene has CDR1 SEHNR and CDR2 FQNEAQ (reference sequence). J gave up 4 bases and V 5 bases, and 5 bases lay outside the gene matches. The entire variable domain, with the rest obtained from reference TRBV7-9 and TRBJ2-3, is as follows: DTGVSQNPRHKITKRGQNVTFRCDPISEHNRLYWYRQTLGQGPEFLTYFQNEAQLEKSRLLSDRFSAERPKGSFSTLEIQRTEQGDSAMYLCASSRGLAGAADTQYFGPGTRLTVL.

This clonotype came up many times. CDR3 sequence (DNA): TGTGCCAGCAGTAGAGGGGTGGTGAACACTGAAGCTTTCTTT. Residues: CASSRGVVNTEAFF. V usage is TRBV6-1 and J usage is TRBJ1-1; D is possibly TRBD1 (5 bases). The germline V and J ends were trimmed by 5 bases and 0 bases, with 10 bases remaining between them. Germline CDR1 is MNHNS and CDR2 is SASEGT. The CDR3 spans 14 residues.

This clonotype occurred many times. V usage is TRBV6-1 and J usage is TRBJ1-1, with TRBD1 matching over 9 bases. V shed 6 bases and J 3 bases; nucleotides not matched to a gene: 11. The CDR3 sequence is 16 residues long. Per the germline V gene, CDR1 is MNHNS and CDR2 is SASEGT. The CDR3 loop is CASRTTGTGIYTEAFF. DNA of the CDR3: TGTGCCAGCAGGACGACCGGGACAGGGATTTACACTGAAGCTTTCTTT.

The chain joins TRBV14 to TRBJ1-1; the D is unclear. The germline V gene encodes CDR1 SGHDN and CDR2 FVKESK. V was pared by 6 bases and J by 4 bases, with 9 bases between. The length of the CDR3 is 12 residues. CDR3: CASSLMLTEAFF. The CDR3 DNA sequence: TGTGCCAGCAGTCTCATGCTCACTGAAGCTTTCTTT.

This clonotype came up many times. The rearrangement uses TRBV27 and TRBJ2-6; D unclear. The V gene's germline CDR1 is MNHEY and CDR2 SMNVEV (reference sequence). Deletions cut 4 bases from V and 0 bases from J, with 7 bases between. The CDR3 consists of 15 residues. The DNA for the CDR3 is TGTGCCAGCAGTTACGGGTACTCTGGGGCCAACGTCCTGACTTTC. The encoded protein is CASSYGYSGANVLTF.

The chain has TRBV9 and TRBJ2-1, with 7 bases lining up with TRBD2. The germline V gene encodes CDR1 SGDLS and CDR2 YYNGEE. With V trimmed by 2 bases and J by 7 bases, 3 bases remained unmatched. The CDR3 has 13 residues. The CDR3 protein is CASSVGGGNEQFF. The CDR3 DNA reads as TGTGCCAGCAGCGTGGGGGGGGGAAATGAGCAGTTCTTC.

This clonotype has a handful of counts. The V gene is TRBV5-1, the J gene TRBJ2-5, with D hard to call. Per the germline V gene, CDR1 is SGHRS and CDR2 is YFSETQ. There are 13 residues in the CDR3. V was trimmed by 4 bases and J by 0 bases, leaving 7 bases between them. DNA of the CDR3: TGCGCCAGCAGCCTCTTCGACCAAGAGACCCAGTACTTC. This encodes CASSLFDQETQYF.

The genes are TRBV10-3 and TRBJ2-1, with 7 bases identical to TRBD1. The CDR3 consists of 14 residues. V lost 8 bases to trimming and J lost 5 bases; unmatched junction nucleotides: 9. CDR1 and CDR2 (germline): ENHRY, SYGVKD. The CDR3 nucleotides are TGTGCCATCTCTTCGTGGACAGGTAACAATGAGCAGTTCTTC. It yields the protein CAISSWTGNNEQFF.

The chain is built from TRBV11-2 and TRBJ2-5; 8 bases fit TRBD1. The CDR3 has 16 residues. Trimming removed 5 bases from V and 5 bases from J; junction bases left unmatched: 13. In germline, CDR1 is SGHAT, CDR2 FQNNGV. The CDR3 DNA follows: TGTGCCAGCAGCCCCGGGACAGGAGACTTAGGGGAGACCCAGTACTTC. Residues: CASSPGTGDLGETQYF.